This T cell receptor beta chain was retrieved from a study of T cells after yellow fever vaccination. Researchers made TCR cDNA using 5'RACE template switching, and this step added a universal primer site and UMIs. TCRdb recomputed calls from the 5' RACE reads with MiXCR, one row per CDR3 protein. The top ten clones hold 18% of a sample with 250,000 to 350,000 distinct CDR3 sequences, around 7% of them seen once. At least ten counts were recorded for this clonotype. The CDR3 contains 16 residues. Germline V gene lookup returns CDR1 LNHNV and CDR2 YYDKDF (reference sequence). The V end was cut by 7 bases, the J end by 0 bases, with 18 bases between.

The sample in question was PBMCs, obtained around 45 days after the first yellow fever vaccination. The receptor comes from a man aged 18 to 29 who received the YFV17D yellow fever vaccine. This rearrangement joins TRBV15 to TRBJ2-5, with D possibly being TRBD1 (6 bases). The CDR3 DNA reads TGTGCCACCACCAACCAGGGGAGAGTAGACCAAGAGACCCAGTACTTC. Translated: CATTNQGRVDQETQYF.